This paragraph reports one T cell receptor (beta chain). Its antigen remains unidentified. The sample is drawn from a study of cytotoxic CD8 clonotypes in ibrutinib-treated CLL. Study context: Following treatment for a median roughly twelve months, range 6 to 36, response samples were then taken. Study-wide findings and caveats: At ibrutinib response, clonality increased, and at progression it declined back toward baseline. Sustained-remission and progressing patients had unequal sampling times. Baseline clonality, above age-matched healthy donor levels, tracked circulating CD8+ T-cell counts.

Trimming cost V 2 bases and J 7 bases, with 9 bases left between them. The CDR3 covers 11 residues. CDR1 is DFQATT, CDR2 SNEGSKA, per germline (reference sequence). Assay used: immunoSEQ multiplex PCR; TCRdb lists only in-frame clones, some missing. The data contain some 200,000 clones, about 72% of them singletons. The sample in question was PBMCs, obtained after 24 months of ibrutinib treatment. The chain uses TRBV20-1 and TRBJ2-7; D gene uncertain. The sequence was obtained from a human donor with chronic lymphocytic leukemia. The CDR3 bases are TGCAGTGCTAGATTATCGAATGAGCAGTACTTC. This codes for CSARLSNEQYF.